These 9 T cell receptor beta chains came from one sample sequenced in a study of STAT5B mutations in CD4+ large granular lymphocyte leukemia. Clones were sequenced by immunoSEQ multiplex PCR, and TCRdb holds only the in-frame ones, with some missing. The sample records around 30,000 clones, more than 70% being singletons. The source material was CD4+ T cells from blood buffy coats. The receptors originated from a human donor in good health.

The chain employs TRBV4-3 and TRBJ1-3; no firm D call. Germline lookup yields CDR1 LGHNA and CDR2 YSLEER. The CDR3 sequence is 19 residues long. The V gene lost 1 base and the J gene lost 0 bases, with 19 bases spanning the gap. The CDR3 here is CASSQVLQTNAFSGNTIYF. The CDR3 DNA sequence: TGCGCCAGCAGCCAAGTATTACAGACTAATGCATTCTCTGGAAACACCATATATTTT.

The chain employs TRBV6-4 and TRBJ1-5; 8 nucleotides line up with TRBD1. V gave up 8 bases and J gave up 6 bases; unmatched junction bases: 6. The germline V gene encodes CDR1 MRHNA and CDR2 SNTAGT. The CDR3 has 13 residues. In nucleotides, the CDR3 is TGTGCCAGCGCAGGGGGCGAGGGTCAGCCCCAGCATTTT. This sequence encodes CASAGGEGQPQHF.

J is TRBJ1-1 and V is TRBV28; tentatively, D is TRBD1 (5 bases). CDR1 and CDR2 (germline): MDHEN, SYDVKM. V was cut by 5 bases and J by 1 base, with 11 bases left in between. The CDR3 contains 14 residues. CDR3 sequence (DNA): TGTGCCAGCAGTCCGGGACCCTGGAACACTGAAGCTTTCTTT. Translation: CASSPGPWNTEAFF.

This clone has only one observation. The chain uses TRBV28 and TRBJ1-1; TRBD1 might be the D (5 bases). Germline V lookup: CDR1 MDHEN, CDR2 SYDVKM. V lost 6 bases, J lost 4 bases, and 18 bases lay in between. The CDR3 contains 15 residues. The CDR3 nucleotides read TGTGCCAGCAGCCGCGACGGTGGCAGGGTCACTGAAGCTTTCTTT. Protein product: CASSRDGGRVTEAFF.

Written as DNA, the CDR3 is TGTGCCAGCAGACTAGGGTGGGGGGCCTACAATGAGCAGTTCTTC. Its protein is CASRLGWGAYNEQFF. This chain connects TRBV6-5 to TRBJ2-1; D perhaps matches TRBD2 (6 bases). The CDR3 extends over 15 amino acids. The V end lost 6 bases, the J end lost 2 bases, and 14 bases lay between the germline ends. The germline CDR1 and CDR2 sequences are MNHEY and SVGAGI.

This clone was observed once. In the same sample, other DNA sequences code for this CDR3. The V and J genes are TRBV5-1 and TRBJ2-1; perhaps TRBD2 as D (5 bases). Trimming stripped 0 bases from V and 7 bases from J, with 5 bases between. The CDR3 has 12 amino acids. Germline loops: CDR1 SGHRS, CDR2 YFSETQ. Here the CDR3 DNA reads TGCGCCAGCAGCTTGGGAGGGAATGAGCAGTTCTTC. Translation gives CASSLGGNEQFF.

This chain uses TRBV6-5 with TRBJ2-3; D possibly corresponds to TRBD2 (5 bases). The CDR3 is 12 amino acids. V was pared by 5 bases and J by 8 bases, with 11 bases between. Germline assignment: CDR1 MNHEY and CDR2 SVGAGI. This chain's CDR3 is CASSASSSTQYF. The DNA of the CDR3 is TGTGCCAGCAGTGCTTCTAGCAGTACGCAGTATTTT.

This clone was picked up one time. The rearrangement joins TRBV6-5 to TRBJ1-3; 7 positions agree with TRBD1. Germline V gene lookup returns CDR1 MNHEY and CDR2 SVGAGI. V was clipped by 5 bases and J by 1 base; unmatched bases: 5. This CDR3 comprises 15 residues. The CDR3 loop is CASSPRRGSGNTIYF. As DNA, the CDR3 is TGTGCCAGCAGTCCTCGCAGGGGGTCTGGAAACACCATATATTTT.

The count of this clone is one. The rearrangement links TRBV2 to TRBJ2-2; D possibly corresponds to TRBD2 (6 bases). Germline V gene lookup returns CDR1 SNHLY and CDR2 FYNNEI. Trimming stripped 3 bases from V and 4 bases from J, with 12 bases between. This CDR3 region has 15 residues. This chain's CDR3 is CASSEVRGGTGELFF. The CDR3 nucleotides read TGTGCCAGCAGTGAGGTCCGGGGAGGCACCGGGGAGCTGTTTTTT.